This T cell receptor beta chain was captured by sequencing in a study of blood T cell repertoires in COVID-19. Overall study: Material from acute and convalescent COVID-19 was sourced from the United States, Italy and Spain.

J gave up 3 bases and V 8 bases, and 2 bases lay outside the gene matches. CDR3 length: 13 residues. CDR1 and CDR2 from the germline V gene are MNHEY and SVGAGI. The authors' processing: By means of reference gene primer amplification, nucleated cell counts were estimated. Produced via immunoSEQ multiplex PCR; TCRdb's table is partial and in-frame only. V, J and clone size were drawn from that table, and D and trimming were deduced from the DNA. The data contain about 70,000 clones, over 75% of them singletons. The receptor was derived from a man older than 75 with acute or convalescent COVID-19. The rearrangement links TRBV6-5 to TRBJ1-4; 8 positions agree with TRBD1. What was sequenced was peripheral blood. CDR3 sequence (DNA): TGTGCCAGCGGACAGGGTCCTAATGAAAAACTGTTTTTT. It yields the protein CASGQGPNEKLFF.